These 9 T cell receptor beta chains were all obtained from the same sample, sequenced in a study of molecular identifiers for immune sequencing clone quantification. TCRdb passed the PCR reads through MiXCR, listing each CDR3 protein once. The sample holds hundreds of thousands of distinct CDR3 sequences, 20% to 25% seen once. Material: naive CD8+ T cells from blood, with Jurkat cell RNA spiked in. Subset here: FACS-sorted CD8+CD4-CCR7+CD45RA+ naive T cells. The source is a human donor in good health. Some libraries in this study had Jurkat cell RNA spiked in.

To note about this clonotype: This may come from a read error, since a much larger clone is one base off. The chain links TRBV5-3 to TRBJ2-7; TRBD2 is a possible D gene (5 bases). TRBV5-3 carries the ORF label, with uncertain function. The ends were cut back, 10 bases at V and 3 bases at J, with 23 bases in the middle. The length of the CDR3 is 15 residues. The CDR3 DNA sequence: TGTGCCTGCAGCTTGGATCCCGGGGAGTACTACGAGCAGTACTTC. Its protein is CACSLDPGEYYEQYF.

This clonotype was seen repeatedly, ten times or more. The gene calls are TRBV28 and TRBJ2-5; tentatively, D is TRBD1 or TRBD2 (8 bases each). Germline V gene data show CDR1 as MDHEN and CDR2 as SYDVKM. This CDR3 is built from 14 residues. V dropped 7 bases and J dropped 4 bases, with 16 bases sitting between them. The CDR3 bases are TGTGCCAGCAAAAATAGCGGGACAGGAGAGACCCAGTACTTC. It yields the protein CASKNSGTGETQYF.

Of note for this clonotype: One end of the junction does not line up with germline, which may come from a read error. The chain has TRBV28 and TRBJ1-5; D is unresolved. This CDR3 has 13 amino acids. The V gene's germline CDR1 is MDHEN and CDR2 SYDVKM. The CDR3 DNA sequence: TGTGCCGGCAGTTTACGGAGCAATCAGCCCCAGCATTTT. This encodes CAGSLRSNQPQHF.

The chain recombines TRBV6-1 with TRBJ2-1; D is ambiguous. Germline V lookup: CDR1 MNHNS, CDR2 SASEGT. CDR3 length equals 17 residues. V was cut by 7 bases and J by 2 bases, with 21 bases left in between. CDR3: CASTPTASTTPYNEQFF. CDR3 coding DNA: TGTGCCAGCACTCCCACCGCCAGTACCACACCCTACAATGAGCAGTTCTTC.

The V gene is TRBV19, the J gene TRBJ1-5; unclear D gene. The germline V gene has CDR1 LNHDA and CDR2 SQIVND (reference sequence). V was shortened by 1 base and J by 0 bases, with 13 bases between the two germline ends. This CDR3 contains 17 residues. CDR3 DNA sequence: TGTGCCAGTAGTATAGTTTCAGGTGCCTATAGCAATCAGCCCCAGCATTTT. Protein product: CASSIVSGAYSNQPQHF.

The table lists this clonotype with many counts. The CDR3 DNA follows: TGTGCCTGGAGACTTAGGGGGGGGCCCGAGCAGTACTTC. Amino acids: CAWRLRGGPEQYF. The chain uses TRBV30 and TRBJ2-7, with D perhaps TRBD2 (7 bases). V was trimmed by 3 bases and J by 6 bases, leaving 15 bases between them. Germline V gene sequence: CDR1 GTSNPN, CDR2 SVGIG (reference sequence). The CDR3 spans 13 residues.

The V call is TRBV4-1, the J call TRBJ1-2, with TRBD1 matching 8 bases. The CDR3 runs 14 residues. Per the germline V gene, CDR1 is MGHRA and CDR2 is YSYEKL. V lost 0 bases, J lost 5 bases, and 2 bases stayed unmatched. The CDR3 region is CASSQDTGGYGYTF. CDR3 nucleotide sequence: TGCGCCAGCAGCCAAGATACAGGGGGATATGGCTACACCTTC.

This clonotype was seen many times. The V and J genes are TRBV7-9 and TRBJ2-4, with TRBD2 as a possible D gene (6 bases). Trimming removed 1 base from V and 15 bases from J, with 10 bases in between. This CDR3 has 11 residues. Germline V lookup: CDR1 SEHNR, CDR2 FQNEAQ (reference sequence). The CDR3 region has the DNA TGTGCCAGCAGCTTAGGCGGGGTTTCGTACTTC. The encoded protein is CASSLGGVSYF.

This clonotype was seen at least ten times. The chain is built from TRBV3-1 and TRBJ1-5; 8 bases fit TRBD1. CDR3 length: 16 amino acids. Trimming removed 1 base from V and 1 base from J; junction bases left unmatched: 3. CDR1 is LGHDT and CDR2 is YNNKEL in the germline V gene (reference sequence). The CDR3 region is CASSQGTGRSNQPQHF. The CDR3, as DNA: TGTGCCAGCAGCCAAGGGACAGGGAGGAGCAATCAGCCCCAGCATTTT.